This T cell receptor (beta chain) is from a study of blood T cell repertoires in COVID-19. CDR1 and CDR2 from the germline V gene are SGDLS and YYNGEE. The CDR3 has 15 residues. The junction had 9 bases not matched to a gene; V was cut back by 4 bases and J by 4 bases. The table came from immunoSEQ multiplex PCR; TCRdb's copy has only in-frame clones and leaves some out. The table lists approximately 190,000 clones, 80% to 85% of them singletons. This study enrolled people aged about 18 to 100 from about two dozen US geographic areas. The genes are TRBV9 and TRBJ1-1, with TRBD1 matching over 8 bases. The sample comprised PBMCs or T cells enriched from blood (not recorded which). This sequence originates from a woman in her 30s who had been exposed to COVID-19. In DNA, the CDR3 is TGTGCCAGCAGCTCCCGGACAGGGATGAGCACTGAAGCTTTCTTT. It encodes CASSSRTGMSTEAFF.